This T cell receptor (beta chain) emerged from a study of shared clonotypes between healthy human individuals. Here immunoSEQ multiplex PCR was the method, and the copy in TCRdb shows in-frame clones only, minus some. Found here are over a million clones, around 75% of them singletons; the top ten hold approximately 1.5%. Regarding the study as a whole: Shared clonotypes: about 5.3% naive CD4, about 4% naive CD8, 2.3% memory CD4, roughly 0.4% memory CD8. As a rule, naive subsets had a larger estimated richness than memory subsets.

V trimming: 0 bases; J trimming: 3 bases; junction bases outside the gene matches: 7. CDR1 is SGHTS, CDR2 YDEGEE, per germline. The CDR3 contains 17 residues. Remarks on this clone: As yet, its antigen is unknown.

Both subsets, CD45RA+ naive and CD45RA-negative memory, were split from the CD4+ cells. Source material: memory CD4+ T cells sorted from blood. Subset denoted: CD45RA-negative fraction. The TCR sequence derives from a man younger than 35 in good health. The J gene is TRBJ2-2, the V gene TRBV5-8, with TRBD1 identical over 8 bases. The CDR3 DNA reads as TGTGCCAGCAGCTTGGCGGGCAGGGGGCGGTACACCGGGGAGCTGTTTTTT. Amino acids: CASSLAGRGRYTGELFF.